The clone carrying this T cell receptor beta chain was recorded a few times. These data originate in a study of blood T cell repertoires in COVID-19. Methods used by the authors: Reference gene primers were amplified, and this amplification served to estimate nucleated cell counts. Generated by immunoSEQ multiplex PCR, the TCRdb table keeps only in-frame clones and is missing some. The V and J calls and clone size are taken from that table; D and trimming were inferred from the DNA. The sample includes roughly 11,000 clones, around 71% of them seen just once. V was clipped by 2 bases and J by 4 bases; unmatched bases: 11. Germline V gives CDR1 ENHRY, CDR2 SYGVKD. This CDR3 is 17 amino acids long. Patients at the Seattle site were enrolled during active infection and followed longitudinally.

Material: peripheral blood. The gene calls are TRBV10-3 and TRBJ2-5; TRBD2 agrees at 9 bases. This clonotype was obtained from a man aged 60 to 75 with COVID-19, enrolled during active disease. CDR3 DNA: TGTGCCATCAGTGAGGACCTCCTGGCGGGGGGGGGAGAGACCCAGTACTTC. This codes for CAISEDLLAGGGETQYF.